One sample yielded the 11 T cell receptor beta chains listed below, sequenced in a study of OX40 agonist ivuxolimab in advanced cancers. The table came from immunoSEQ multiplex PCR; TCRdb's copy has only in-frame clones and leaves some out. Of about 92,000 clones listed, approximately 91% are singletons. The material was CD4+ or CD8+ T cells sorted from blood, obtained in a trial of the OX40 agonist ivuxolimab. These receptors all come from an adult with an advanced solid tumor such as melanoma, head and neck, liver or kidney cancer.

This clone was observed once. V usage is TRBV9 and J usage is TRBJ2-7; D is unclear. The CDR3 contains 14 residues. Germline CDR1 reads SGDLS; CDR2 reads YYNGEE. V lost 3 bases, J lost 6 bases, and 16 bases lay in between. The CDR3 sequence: CASSASSLPGEQYF. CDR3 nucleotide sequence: TGTGCCAGCAGCGCATCTAGTTTACCAGGCGAGCAGTACTTC.

The CDR3 sequence: CASSPGGGKRYEQYF. In DNA form, the CDR3 reads TGTGCCAGCAGTCCCGGGGGGGGGAAGAGGTACGAGCAGTACTTC. The V and J genes are TRBV28 and TRBJ2-7; the match to TRBD2 covers 8 bases. V was clipped by 5 bases and J by 4 bases; unmatched bases: 10. There are 15 residues in the CDR3. Looked up from germline, CDR1 is MDHEN and CDR2 is SYDVKM.

The CDR3 protein is CASSLQGAQSYNEQFF. The CDR3 region has the DNA TGTGCCAGCAGCTTGCAGGGAGCCCAATCCTACAATGAGCAGTTCTTC. The chain employs TRBV5-6 and TRBJ2-1, with D perhaps given as TRBD1 or TRBD2 (5 bases each). The CDR3 is 16 amino acids. Germline V CDR1 and CDR2: SGHDT, YYEEEE. With 1 base removed from V and 1 base from J, the gap between germline ends came to 12 bases.

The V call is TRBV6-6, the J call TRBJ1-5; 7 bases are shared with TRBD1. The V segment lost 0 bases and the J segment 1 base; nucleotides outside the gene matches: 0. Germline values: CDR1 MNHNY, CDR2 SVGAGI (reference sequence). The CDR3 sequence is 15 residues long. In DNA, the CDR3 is TGTGCCAGCAGTTACTCGGGACAGAGCAATCAGCCCCAGCATTTT. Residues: CASSYSGQSNQPQHF.

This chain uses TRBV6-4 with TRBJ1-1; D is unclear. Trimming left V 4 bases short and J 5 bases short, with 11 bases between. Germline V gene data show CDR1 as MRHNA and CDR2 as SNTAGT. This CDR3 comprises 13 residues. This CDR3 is CASSVERSTEAFF. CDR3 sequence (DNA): TGTGCCAGCAGTGTCGAGAGGAGTACTGAAGCTTTCTTT.

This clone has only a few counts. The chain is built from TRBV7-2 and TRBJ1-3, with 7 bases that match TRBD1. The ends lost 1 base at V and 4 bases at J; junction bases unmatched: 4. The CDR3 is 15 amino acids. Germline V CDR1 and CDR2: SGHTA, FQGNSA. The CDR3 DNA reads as TGTGCCAGCAGCTTAGTGGTGACAGGGGGAAACACCATATATTTT. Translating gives CASSLVVTGGNTIYF.

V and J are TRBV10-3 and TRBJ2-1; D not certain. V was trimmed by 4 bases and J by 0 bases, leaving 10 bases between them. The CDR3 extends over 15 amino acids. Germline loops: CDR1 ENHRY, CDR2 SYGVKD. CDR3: CAISGSGSSYNEQFF. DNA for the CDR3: TGTGCCATCAGTGGGTCGGGCAGCTCCTACAATGAGCAGTTCTTC.

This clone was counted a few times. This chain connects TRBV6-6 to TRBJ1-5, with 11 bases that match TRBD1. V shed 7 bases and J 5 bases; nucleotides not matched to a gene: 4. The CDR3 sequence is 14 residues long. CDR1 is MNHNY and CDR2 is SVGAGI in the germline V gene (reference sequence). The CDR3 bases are TGTGCCAGCACCATGGGACAGGGGGATCAGCCCCAGCATTTT. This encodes CASTMGQGDQPQHF.

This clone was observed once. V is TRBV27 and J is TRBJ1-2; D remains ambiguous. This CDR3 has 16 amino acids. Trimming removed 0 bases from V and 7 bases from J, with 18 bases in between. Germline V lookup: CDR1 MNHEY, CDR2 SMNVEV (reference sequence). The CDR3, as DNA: TGTGCCAGCAGTTTATCGAGGAGCGGAGGACGGAGTGGCTACACCTTC. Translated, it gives CASSLSRSGGRSGYTF.

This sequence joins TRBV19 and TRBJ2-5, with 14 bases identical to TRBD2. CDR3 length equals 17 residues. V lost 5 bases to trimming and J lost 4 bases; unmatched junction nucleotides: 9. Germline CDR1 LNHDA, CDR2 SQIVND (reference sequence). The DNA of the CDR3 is TGTGCCAGTAGTGCCCCGGGACTAGCGGGAGTTGGAGAGACCCAGTACTTC. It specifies CASSAPGLAGVGETQYF.

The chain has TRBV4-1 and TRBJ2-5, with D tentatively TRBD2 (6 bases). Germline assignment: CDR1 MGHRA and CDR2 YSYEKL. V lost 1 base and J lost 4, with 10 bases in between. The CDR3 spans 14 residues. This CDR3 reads CASSQAHGGETQYF. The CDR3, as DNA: TGCGCCAGCAGCCAAGCTCACGGGGGAGAGACCCAGTACTTC.